A single sample is the source of the 2 T cell receptor beta chains below, sequenced in a study of Tregs in tolerant kidney transplant recipients. The table came from immunoSEQ multiplex PCR; TCRdb's copy has only in-frame clones and leaves some out. Among about 240,000 clones listed, roughly four fifths were seen once. Sequencing was performed on CD4+ T cells from blood. All receptors come from a human donor in good health.

The chain joins TRBV6-6 to TRBJ1-1; the D gene is possibly TRBD1 (5 bases). V lost 6 bases and J 1 base, leaving 9 bases between the germline ends. The length of the CDR3 is 13 residues. CDR1 MNHNY and CDR2 SVGAGI come from the germline V gene (reference sequence). For the CDR3, the DNA is TGTGCCAGCAGCCCTAGGGGGAACACTGAAGCTTTCTTT. Residues: CASSPRGNTEAFF.

The chain is built from TRBV2 and TRBJ2-2, with 10 positions matching TRBD2. CDR1 and CDR2 from the germline V gene are SNHLY and FYNNEI. This CDR3 spans 15 amino acids. V shed 1 base and J 6 bases; nucleotides not matched to a gene: 2. The CDR3 coding sequence is TGTGCCAGCAGTGAAGTCAGCGGGAGGGCCGGGGAGCTGTTTTTT. Translating it yields CASSEVSGRAGELFF.